Listed below are T cell receptor beta chains from one sample, sequenced in a study of OX40 agonist ivuxolimab in advanced cancers. This table comes from immunoSEQ multiplex PCR, and its TCRdb copy is limited to in-frame clones, with some not included. Among 65,000 to 90,000 clones listed, more than 80% were seen once. This specimen was CD4+ or CD8+ T cells sorted from blood, taken in a trial of the OX40 agonist ivuxolimab. The source of these receptors is an adult with an advanced solid tumor such as melanoma, head and neck, liver or kidney cancer. Both conserved end residues are part of each CDR3.

v_gene,CDR3aa
TRBV5-1,CASSLQGARQETQYF
TRBV4-1,CASFVSGRATPCTSYNEQFF
TRBV28,CASRSGTYSYEQYF
TRBV6-5,CASISAGNTIYF
TRBV2,CASQGDRGLGEQYF
TRBV5-6,CASRTGDTEAFF
TRBV5-4,CASSLNSGQGPSPQHF
TRBV4-2,CASSPGLAGYEQYF
TRBV15,CATSRGPGLAGGLVTGELFF
TRBV5-5,CASSLLQLSGNTIYF
TRBV29-1,CSVGGAGGYTF
TRBV7-9,CASSLAGQGNQPQHF
TRBV6-1,CASSDRDRAAYEQYF
TRBV28,CASRPERGYSYEQYF
TRBV5-1,CASSQDSGSTDTQYF